A selection of T cell receptor beta chains follows, all from one sample in a study of identical twins. TCRdb itself ran the 5' RACE reads through MiXCR, one entry per CDR3 protein. Of under 350,000 distinct CDR3 sequences in the sample, around 9.7% were seen once. These data also featured in a second study, about yellow fever vaccine responses in identical twins.

Sample: CD8+ T cells sorted from blood. These receptors all come from a woman between 18 and 30 years old in good health. Both conserved end residues are part of each CDR3. D genes are given only for firm matches. For some rows the clone size is stated as once, few or many, or as a class when expanded; others skip it.

CDR3nt	CDR3aa	v_gene	d_gene	j_gene	abundance
TGTGCCACCAGTGAGAGGTTTCCCGGGGAGCTGTTTTTT	CATSERFPGELFF	TRBV24-1	NA	TRBJ2-2	few
TGTGCCATATCCCTTGACGGCTCGAACACTGAAGCTTTCTTT	CAISLDGSNTEAFF	TRBV15	NA	TRBJ1-1	many
TGTGCCAGCAGCTTAGCCCTGGAACCGGATACGCAGTATTTT	CASSLALEPDTQYF	TRBV7-9	NA	TRBJ2-3	few
TGTGCCAGCAGCTCCGGGACTAGCAGTTACAATGAGCAGTTCTTC	CASSSGTSSYNEQFF	TRBV27	TRBD2	TRBJ2-1	many
TGCAGTGCTAGAGCGGCTAGCGGAGATTACGAGCAGTACTTC	CSARAASGDYEQYF	TRBV20-1	TRBD2	TRBJ2-7	few
TGTGCCAGCAGCACAGCCGGTGAGCAGTTCTTC	CASSTAGEQFF	TRBV6-2/TRBV6-3	NA	TRBJ2-1	few
TGTGCCAGCAGCTTAGATCTGGAGGTCATTCAGTACTTC	CASSLDLEVIQYF	TRBV11-2	NA	TRBJ2-4	NA
TGTGCCAGCAGCACCATAAGGACTAGCGGCACAGATACGCAGTATTTT	CASSTIRTSGTDTQYF	TRBV28	TRBD2	TRBJ2-3	many
TGTGCCAGCAGTTACTCGTTGACTAGCGGGAGATGGCAGTATTTT	CASSYSLTSGRWQYF	TRBV6-2/TRBV6-3	TRBD2	TRBJ2-3	few
TGTGCCAGCAGTTTACCAGGCCCGACCTACAATGAGCAGTTCTTC	CASSLPGPTYNEQFF	TRBV28	NA	TRBJ2-1	few
TGTGCCAGCAGCTTAGGCGGCGTTGTCGGCACCGGGGAGCTGTTTTTT	CASSLGGVVGTGELFF	TRBV7-9	NA	TRBJ2-2	few
TGTGCCAGCAGAACGTACAGGGGGGAGCAGTTCTTC	CASRTYRGEQFF	TRBV11-2	TRBD1	TRBJ2-1	few
TGCGCCAGCAGCCAAGATGGGGCAGGAGCTCTCTACGAGCAGTACTTC	CASSQDGAGALYEQYF	TRBV4-3	NA	TRBJ2-7	few
TGTGCCAGCAGTAGGGGCGGTGGCGGGAGCTCGTGGAATGAGCAGTTCTTC	CASSRGGGGSSWNEQFF	TRBV27	TRBD2	TRBJ2-1	NA
TGTGCCAGCAGATCTAGCGGGGGGGCCGAAGAGACCCAGTACTTC	CASRSSGGAEETQYF	TRBV12-3/TRBV12-4	TRBD2	TRBJ2-5	NA
TGCAGTGCCGGCCCCACAGATTATGGCTACACCTTC	CSAGPTDYGYTF	TRBV20-1	NA	TRBJ1-2	NA
TGTGCCAGCAGAGAGACCGGGGAGCTGTTTTTT	CASRETGELFF	TRBV12-3/TRBV12-4	NA	TRBJ2-2	many
TGTGCCATCAGTGTCCGAGGCGGGTTACCCTACGAGCAGTACTTC	CAISVRGGLPYEQYF	TRBV10-3	NA	TRBJ2-7	few
TGTGCCAGCAGCCCCAGTCCCCAGTACTTC	CASSPSPQYF	TRBV11-2	NA	TRBJ2-5	once
TGTGCCAGCAGTTCAATCCAGCTGAACACTGAAGCTTTCTTT	CASSSIQLNTEAFF	TRBV27	NA	TRBJ1-1	many
TGTGCCAGCAGGCGGACAGGGGAGAATGAGCAGTTCTTC	CASRRTGENEQFF	TRBV6-1	TRBD1	TRBJ2-1	few
TGTGCCAGCAGCCTTGGACAGGGGGGTTCTTTCTTT	CASSLGQGGSFF	TRBV13	TRBD1	TRBJ1-1	NA
TGTGCCAGCAGACCCAGCGGTGCGGGCCCTATCTACAATGAGCAGTTCTTC	CASRPSGAGPIYNEQFF	TRBV6-5	NA	TRBJ2-1	few
TGTGCCAGCAGTGTAGACGATCAAGAGACCCAGTACTTC	CASSVDDQETQYF	TRBV25-1	NA	TRBJ2-5	many
TGCGCCAGCAGCCAAGATCACACTAGCGAAAGGACCGGGGAGCTGTTTTTT	CASSQDHTSERTGELFF	TRBV4-3	TRBD2	TRBJ2-2	few